One and the same sample provided the 6 T cell receptor beta chains below, sequenced in a study of cytomegalovirus exposure and HLA in healthy donors. Primers for the PCR totalled 60 Vbeta and 13 Jbeta. The repertoire was sequenced with immunoSEQ multiplex PCR; TCRdb's copy has only in-frame clones and lacks some. This repertoire shows 150,000 to 200,000 clones, more than 75% found once; its top ten account for approximately 1.9%. Sequencing was done on a sample of PBMCs. The receptor set was obtained from a young woman in good health and CMV-seronegative.

This rearrangement joins TRBV5-4 to TRBJ1-6; TRBD1 matches 9 bases. The V and J ends lost 4 bases and 9 bases, in that order; junction bases with no gene match: 8. Per the germline V gene, CDR1 is SGHNT and CDR2 is YYREEE (reference sequence). CDR3 length: 15 amino acids. The chain's CDR3 is CASSGGTGRSSPLHF. As DNA, the CDR3 is TGTGCCAGCAGCGGGGGGACAGGGAGGAGTTCACCCCTCCACTTT. Full variable domain (remainder filled in from reference TRBV5-4 and TRBJ1-6): ETGVTQSPTHLIKTRGQQVTLRCSSQSGHNTVSWYQQALGQGPQFIFQYYREEENGRGNFPPRFSGLQFPNYSSELNVNALELDDSALYLCASSGGTGRSSPLHFGNGTRLTVT.

The chain is built from TRBV28 and TRBJ2-1; D remains ambiguous. This CDR3 is 14 amino acids long. Trimming removed 5 bases from V and 6 bases from J, with 14 bases in between. Looked up from germline, CDR1 is MDHEN and CDR2 is SYDVKM. CDR3 DNA: TGTGCCAGCAGTACGCCTCTGAGGCTCAATGAGCAGTTCTTC. This sequence encodes CASSTPLRLNEQFF.

This chain uses TRBV20-1 with TRBJ1-2; possible D gene TRBD1, 6 bases. Germline CDR1 reads DFQATT; CDR2 reads SNEGSKA (reference sequence). This CDR3 has 11 amino acids. Trimming left V 4 bases short and J 8 bases short, with 11 bases between. The CDR3, as DNA: TGCAGTGCTACAGGGGTTGGCGGCTACACCTTC. Translated: CSATGVGGYTF.

This sequence joins TRBV19 and TRBJ2-6; D perhaps matches TRBD2 (5 bases). The CDR3 extends over 18 amino acids. Trimming took 1 base from V and 0 from J, leaving 13 bases between them. CDR1 LNHDA and CDR2 SQIVND come from the germline V gene (reference sequence). CDR3 residues: CASSIGAGRISGANVLTF. The CDR3 DNA sequence: TGTGCCAGTAGTATAGGGGCGGGCAGAATCTCTGGGGCCAACGTCCTGACTTTC.

This sequence joins TRBV7-9 and TRBJ1-1; D is unresolved. From germline, CDR1 is SEHNR and CDR2 FQNEAQ (reference sequence). Trimming removed 5 bases at V and 10 bases at J, with 8 bases between. The CDR3 loop spans 10 amino acids. CDR3 loop: CASSPLRAFF. CDR3 nucleotides: TGTGCCAGCAGCCCCCTTCGAGCTTTCTTT. Full variable domain (outside the CDR3, taken from reference TRBV7-9 and TRBJ1-1): DTGVSQNPRHKITKRGQNVTFRCDPISEHNRLYWYRQTLGQGPEFLTYFQNEAQLEKSRLLSDRFSAERPKGSFSTLEIQRTEQGDSAMYLCASSPLRAFFGQGTRLTVV.

This chain connects TRBV6-1 to TRBJ1-4; 7 bases fit TRBD1. CDR1 is MNHNS and CDR2 is SASEGT in the germline V gene. Trimming at V came to 5 bases and at J to 8 bases, leaving 8 bases not matched to a gene. The CDR3 sequence is 14 residues long. CDR3 region: CASSRGGPEEKLFF. DNA of the CDR3: TGTGCCAGCAGTAGAGGGGGCCCGGAAGAAAAACTGTTTTTT.